Listed below are T cell receptor beta chains from one sample, sequenced in a study of T-cell reconstitution after alpha-beta-depleted transplantation in children. TCRdb passed the PCR reads through MiXCR, listing each CDR3 protein once. The table records more than 300,000 distinct CDR3 sequences, roughly 16% of them present only once. Material: PBMCs, mostly from graft donor cells, obtained 360 days after TCRalphabeta/CD19-depleted stem cell transplant. Source of these receptors: a male patient aged 2 to 9 who had a stem cell transplant for acute lymphoblastic leukemia, so the T cells may come from the graft donor. CDR3s include the opening cysteine and the closing phenylalanine or tryptophan. Clone size is not always given. Where it is, it says once, few, many or a class for expanded clones.

v_gene: TRBV7-9; abundance: few; j_gene: TRBJ2-3; CDR3aa: CASSSLRGATDTQYF
v_gene: TRBV18; abundance: -; j_gene: TRBJ2-1; CDR3aa: CASSRDWYDEQFF
v_gene: TRBV6-2/TRBV6-3; abundance: few; j_gene: TRBJ2-1; CDR3aa: CASSYSGGGLYNEQFF
v_gene: TRBV6-1; abundance: few; j_gene: TRBJ1-6; CDR3aa: CASRESSYNSPLHF
v_gene: TRBV6-5; abundance: few; j_gene: TRBJ2-5; CDR3aa: CATARGGETQYF
v_gene: TRBV28; abundance: -; j_gene: TRBJ2-5; CDR3aa: CASSIQDRDRETQYF
v_gene: TRBV7-9; abundance: -; j_gene: TRBJ2-7; CDR3aa: CASSLFGAPSYEQYF
v_gene: TRBV15; abundance: -; j_gene: TRBJ1-3; CDR3aa: CATSRDLAGSGNTIYF
v_gene: TRBV10-3; abundance: many; j_gene: TRBJ2-5; CDR3aa: CAISPQDRGTQYF
v_gene: TRBV28; abundance: many; j_gene: TRBJ1-4; CDR3aa: CASRGTETVNPTNEKLFF
v_gene: TRBV12-3/TRBV12-4; abundance: few; j_gene: TRBJ2-2; CDR3aa: CASSLDRVDTGELFF
v_gene: TRBV4-2; abundance: many; j_gene: TRBJ2-2; CDR3aa: CASSQDQTGGYTGELFF
v_gene: TRBV10-3; abundance: many; j_gene: TRBJ1-3; CDR3aa: CAISDANPGNTIYF
v_gene: TRBV12-3/TRBV12-4; abundance: -; j_gene: TRBJ2-4; CDR3aa: CASSRGTRKNIQYF
v_gene: TRBV15; abundance: few; j_gene: TRBJ1-2; CDR3aa: CATSRDYRGSEYGYTF
v_gene: TRBV7-9; abundance: few; j_gene: TRBJ2-5; CDR3aa: CASSFGQGGETQYF
v_gene: TRBV5-6; abundance: -; j_gene: TRBJ2-4; CDR3aa: CASSHPRNGAKNIQYF
v_gene: TRBV12-3/TRBV12-4; abundance: many; j_gene: TRBJ2-5; CDR3aa: CASSLAQVPDQETQYF
v_gene: TRBV12-3/TRBV12-4; abundance: -; j_gene: TRBJ2-7; CDR3aa: CASSLTSGGTYEQYF
v_gene: TRBV19; abundance: few; j_gene: TRBJ2-1; CDR3aa: CASKSIAGFNEQFF
v_gene: TRBV12-3/TRBV12-4; abundance: many; j_gene: TRBJ1-2; CDR3aa: CASTYRENYGYTF
v_gene: TRBV3-1; abundance: few; j_gene: TRBJ2-3; CDR3aa: CASRLAGARADTQYF
v_gene: TRBV29-1; abundance: -; j_gene: TRBJ2-2; CDR3aa: CSVEWLAKAGELFF
v_gene: TRBV20-1; abundance: many; j_gene: TRBJ1-6; CDR3aa: CSARGQFNSPLHF
v_gene: TRBV29-1; abundance: few; j_gene: TRBJ2-1; CDR3aa: CSSGDRGSADLPNEQFF
v_gene: TRBV27; abundance: -; j_gene: TRBJ2-2; CDR3aa: CASSFQGGRNTGELFF
v_gene: TRBV10-3; abundance: few; j_gene: TRBJ2-6; CDR3aa: CAISESNRGYGANVLTF
v_gene: TRBV28; abundance: -; j_gene: TRBJ2-5; CDR3aa: CASNSGLEETQYF
v_gene: TRBV20-1; abundance: -; j_gene: TRBJ2-4; CDR3aa: CSARDDQGPWGYMAKNIQYF
v_gene: TRBV24-1; abundance: -; j_gene: TRBJ2-1; CDR3aa: CATSDLVSGEQFF
v_gene: TRBV4-1; abundance: -; j_gene: TRBJ2-7; CDR3aa: CASSQDGLAGVYEQYF
v_gene: TRBV5-1; abundance: few; j_gene: TRBJ2-1; CDR3aa: CASSLLATSSSYNEQFF
v_gene: TRBV3-1; abundance: many; j_gene: TRBJ2-7; CDR3aa: CASSQSRDRTSYEQYF
v_gene: TRBV7-2; abundance: -; j_gene: TRBJ2-3; CDR3aa: CASSLARAGGADTQYF
v_gene: TRBV12-3/TRBV12-4; abundance: -; j_gene: TRBJ2-2; CDR3aa: CASKGQPNTGELFF
v_gene: TRBV7-3; abundance: -; j_gene: TRBJ1-3; CDR3aa: CASSLENVQGYGNTIYF
v_gene: TRBV12-3/TRBV12-4; abundance: -; j_gene: TRBJ2-3; CDR3aa: CASSLMAGADTQYF
v_gene: TRBV2; abundance: many; j_gene: TRBJ1-2; CDR3aa: CASSEVRAAF
v_gene: TRBV4-1; abundance: few; j_gene: TRBJ2-7; CDR3aa: CASSQGLSGTGRYEQYF
v_gene: TRBV28; abundance: many; j_gene: TRBJ1-1; CDR3aa: CASSHPQSGGMNTEAFF
v_gene: TRBV9; abundance: -; j_gene: TRBJ2-3; CDR3aa: CASSVDRRAAVTDTQYF
v_gene: TRBV10-3; abundance: -; j_gene: TRBJ1-4; CDR3aa: CAISERTGFNEKLFF
v_gene: TRBV6-2/TRBV6-3; abundance: -; j_gene: TRBJ2-7; CDR3aa: CASSLRDRELYEQYF
v_gene: TRBV12-3/TRBV12-4; abundance: few; j_gene: TRBJ2-7; CDR3aa: CASSLRARGEQYF
v_gene: TRBV9; abundance: -; j_gene: TRBJ2-1; CDR3aa: CASSVEAASGRSEQFF